These 23 T cell receptor beta chains were all obtained from the same sample, sequenced in a study of shared clonotypes between healthy human individuals. The assay was immunoSEQ multiplex PCR, and TCRdb's table has in-frame clones only and misses some. The table has over a million clones, about four fifths seen once. Sequenced sample: memory CD4+ T cells from PBMCs. Regarding subset: CD45RA-negative fraction. All receptors derive from a man aged 18 to 29 in good health. Some clones in this sample may be carry-over from other donors' samples.

This clone was found many times. This sequence joins TRBV19 and TRBJ2-5; perhaps TRBD2 as D (5 bases). CDR1 is LNHDA, CDR2 SQIVND, per germline (reference sequence). This CDR3 is built from 13 residues. The V and J ends lost 10 bases and 5 bases respectively, with 17 bases between them. In DNA form, the CDR3 reads TGTGCCACTGGAGAAGAACGAGGGGAGACCCAGTACTTC. Translation: CATGEERGETQYF. The variable domain in full, completed from reference TRBV19 and TRBJ2-5, reads DGGITQSPKYLFRKEGQNVTLSCEQNLNHDAMYWYRQDPGQGLRLIYYSQIVNDFQKGDIAEGYSVSREKKESFPLTVTSAQKNPTAFYLCATGEERGETQYFGPGTRLLVL.

This rearrangement joins TRBV6-6 to TRBJ2-5; D gene ambiguous. The germline V gene has CDR1 MNHNY and CDR2 SVGAGI (reference sequence). V was clipped by 2 bases and J by 1 base, with 2 bases between them. The CDR3 runs 12 residues. The CDR3 reads CASSYAQETQYF. As DNA, the CDR3 is TGTGCCAGCAGTTACGCCCAAGAGACCCAGTACTTC.

This chain uses TRBV18 with TRBJ2-1; TRBD2 aligns across 7 bases. J lost 7 bases, V lost 1 base, and 7 bases had no gene match. The length of the CDR3 is 15 residues. The germline V gene has CDR1 KGHSH and CDR2 LQKENI. The CDR3 DNA reads TGTGCCAGCTCACCACTTAGACGGGGAGGGAATGAGCAGTTCTTC. As protein: CASSPLRRGGNEQFF.

V usage is TRBV5-4 and J usage is TRBJ1-1, with D possibly TRBD1 on 6 matching bases. CDR1 is SGHNT, CDR2 YYREEE, per germline (reference sequence). CDR3 size: 15 residues. Trimming removed 3 bases at V and 0 bases at J, with 12 bases between. CDR3 amino acids: CASSWAGALNTEAFF. The CDR3 DNA follows: TGTGCCAGCAGCTGGGCGGGGGCTTTGAACACTGAAGCTTTCTTT.

The chain couples TRBV7-9 to TRBJ2-5; possibly TRBD1 for D (6 bases). The V end lost 3 bases, the J end lost 1 base, and 15 bases lay between the germline ends. CDR1 and CDR2 (germline): SEHNR, FQNEAQ (reference sequence). The CDR3 is 16 amino acids. The CDR3 spells CASSFLQGKGQETQYF. The CDR3 DNA reads TGTGCCAGCAGCTTTTTGCAGGGGAAGGGCCAAGAGACCCAGTACTTC. The full variable domain, completed using reference TRBV7-9 and TRBJ2-5, is DTGVSQNPRHKITKRGQNVTFRCDPISEHNRLYWYRQTLGQGPEFLTYFQNEAQLEKSRLLSDRFSAERPKGSFSTLEIQRTEQGDSAMYLCASSFLQGKGQETQYFGPGTRLLVL.

The chain links TRBV28 to TRBJ1-2; 11 nucleotides match TRBD1. J lost 7 bases, V lost 6 bases, and 7 bases had no gene match. The CDR3 sequence is 14 residues long. Germline lookup yields CDR1 MDHEN and CDR2 SYDVKM. The CDR3 region has the DNA TGTGCCAGCAGAGGCGGACAGGGGGCGTTTGGCTACACCTTC. Amino acid sequence: CASRGGQGAFGYTF.

The chain employs TRBV10-3 and TRBJ2-2; D is perhaps TRBD1 (5 bases). Trimming left V 4 bases short and J 7 bases short, with 16 bases between. CDR3 length equals 15 residues. The germline V gene encodes CDR1 ENHRY and CDR2 SYGVKD. CDR3 DNA sequence: TGTGCCATCAGTGGGCAGGGTTTGGGGATCGGGGAGCTGTTTTTT. Protein sequence: CAISGQGLGIGELFF.

The rearrangement links TRBV28 to TRBJ2-7, with a tentative D call TRBD2 (7 bases). Looked up from germline, CDR1 is MDHEN and CDR2 is SYDVKM. Trimming left V 6 bases short and J 3 bases short, with 18 bases between. The CDR3 totals 15 residues. The CDR3 spells CASSSPRGRVYEQYF. The CDR3 coding sequence is TGTGCCAGCAGCTCCCCGAGGGGGAGGGTCTACGAGCAGTACTTC.

The genes are TRBV29-1 and TRBJ2-2; the match to TRBD1 covers 8 bases. The V and J ends lost 5 bases and 6 bases, in that order; junction bases with no gene match: 5. This CDR3 has 13 amino acids. Germline V CDR1 and CDR2: SQVTM, ANQGSEA. The chain's CDR3 is CSVLRTGPGELFF. DNA for the CDR3: TGCAGCGTTTTAAGGACAGGGCCCGGGGAGCTGTTTTTT.

The rearrangement uses TRBV30 and TRBJ2-5; D remains ambiguous. Germline-derived CDR1 and CDR2 are GTSNPN and SVGIG (reference sequence). V was clipped by 3 bases and J by 5 bases, with 13 bases between them. The CDR3 extends over 13 amino acids. CDR3 loop: CAWRIVPGETQYF. The DNA of the CDR3 is TGTGCCTGGAGAATCGTTCCTGGGGAGACCCAGTACTTC. The full variable domain, with the rest looked up from reference TRBV30 and TRBJ2-5, is SQTIHQWPATLVQPVGSPLSLECTVEGTSNPNLYWYRQAAGRGLQLLFYSVGIGQISSEVPQNLSASRPQDRQFILSSKKLLLSDSGFYLCAWRIVPGETQYFGPGTRLLVL.

The CDR3 bases are TGTGCCAGCAGCCAGGATTCTGGAAACACCATATATTTT. This translates into CASSQDSGNTIYF. The genes are TRBV7-3 and TRBJ1-3, with D unclear. Germline CDR1 reads SGHTA; CDR2 reads FQGTGA. Trimming removed 5 bases at V and 1 base at J, with 6 bases between. This CDR3 comprises 13 residues.

The rearrangement uses TRBV6-1 and TRBJ2-7, with 8 bases identical to TRBD1. Germline CDR1 MNHNS, CDR2 SASEGT. V lost 3 bases and J lost 5; bases outside the gene matches: 6. The CDR3 has 14 residues. The CDR3: CASSEQTGENEQYF. The CDR3 coding sequence is TGTGCCAGCAGTGAGCAGACAGGGGAGAACGAGCAGTACTTC.

This clone was counted a single time. This CDR3 is also generated by other DNA sequences in the sample. The chain combines TRBV19 with TRBJ1-1; D perhaps matches TRBD1 (5 bases). Germline V CDR1 and CDR2: LNHDA, SQIVND (reference sequence). Trimming shortened V by 1 base and J by 1 base, and 7 bases separated the two germline ends. CDR3 length equals 14 residues. The CDR3 region has the DNA TGTGCCAGTAGTATAGGTGGGGCGAACACTGAAGCTTTCTTT. It is translated as CASSIGGANTEAFF.

CDR3 protein: CASRGQIVGGYTF. In DNA, the CDR3 is TGTGCCAGCCGCGGGCAGATCGTCGGTGGCTACACCTTC. The J gene is TRBJ1-2, the V gene TRBV28; no clear D gene. Germline-derived CDR1 and CDR2 are MDHEN and SYDVKM. V was shortened by 8 bases and J by 7 bases, with 17 bases between the two germline ends. The CDR3 is 13 amino acids.

The chain carries TRBV5-4 and TRBJ2-4, with 14 bases aligning to TRBD2. V was pared by 3 bases and J by 8 bases, with 4 bases of the junction left unmatched. CDR3 length: 15 amino acids. Per the germline V gene, CDR1 is SGHNT and CDR2 is YYREEE (reference sequence). This chain's CDR3 is CASSSTSGRGDIQYF. The CDR3 DNA reads as TGTGCCAGCAGCTCGACTAGCGGGAGGGGTGACATTCAGTACTTC.

The V gene is TRBV28, the J gene TRBJ1-2; 11 bases agree with TRBD1. Trimming removed 6 bases from V and 7 bases from J; junction bases left unmatched: 7. This CDR3 has 14 amino acids. Germline CDR1 is MDHEN and CDR2 is SYDVKM. The CDR3 here is CASRPRTGGIGYTF. DNA of the CDR3: TGTGCCAGCAGACCAAGGACAGGGGGCATTGGCTACACCTTC.

The chain carries TRBV28 and TRBJ1-5; possibly TRBD1 for D (6 bases). V gave up 3 bases and J gave up 7 bases, with 16 bases separating them. Per the germline V gene, CDR1 is MDHEN and CDR2 is SYDVKM. This CDR3 is 15 amino acids long. The CDR3 DNA is TGTGCCAGCAGTTTGGAATCAGGGGCTCGACAGCCCCAGCATTTT. This translates into CASSLESGARQPQHF.

The J gene is TRBJ2-2, the V gene TRBV11-3; D not resolved. The CDR3 is 12 amino acids. Trimming removed 5 bases at V and 5 bases at J, with 6 bases between. CDR1 SGHNT and CDR2 YENEEA come from the germline V gene. The CDR3 spells CASSMGTGELFF. The CDR3 nucleotides are TGTGCCAGCAGCATGGGGACCGGGGAGCTGTTTTTT.

The rearrangement joins TRBV29-1 to TRBJ2-1; D is unresolved. CDR1 and CDR2 (germline): SQVTM, ANQGSEA. Trimming left V 7 bases short and J 8 bases short, with 12 bases between. CDR3 length: 11 residues. Here the CDR3 DNA reads TGCAGCGGAAAGTATCAGGATGAGCAGTTCTTC. Its translation: CSGKYQDEQFF.

The chain combines TRBV2 with TRBJ1-2, with 7 bases matching TRBD1. This CDR3 has 13 amino acids. V was pared by 7 bases and J by 8 bases, with 10 bases of the junction left unmatched. Germline CDR1 reads SNHLY; CDR2 reads FYNNEI. CDR3: CASTLDREWGYTF. The CDR3 nucleotides are TGTGCCAGCACACTAGACAGGGAGTGGGGCTACACCTTC.

This chain uses TRBV4-3 with TRBJ2-3; D is possibly TRBD1 (6 bases). Trimming left V 0 bases short and J 2 bases short, with 12 bases between. The germline V gene has CDR1 LGHNA and CDR2 YSLEER. CDR3 length: 16 amino acids. CDR3 protein: CASSQDQQGFTDTQYF. CDR3 DNA: TGCGCCAGCAGCCAAGATCAACAGGGTTTCACAGATACGCAGTATTTT.

This chain uses TRBV5-8 with TRBJ1-2; 7 bases line up with TRBD1. The ends lost 5 bases at V and 4 bases at J; junction bases unmatched: 20. The CDR3 totals 18 residues. CDR1 is SGHTS and CDR2 is YDEGEE in the germline V gene. The CDR3 is CASSVYTGQLLSGYGYTF. CDR3 nucleotides: TGTGCCAGCAGTGTCTACACGGGACAGCTCCTATCCGGCTATGGCTACACCTTC.

The chain recombines TRBV27 with TRBJ2-2, with a tentative D call TRBD1 (7 bases). Germline V gene data show CDR1 as MNHEY and CDR2 as SMNVEV (reference sequence). The CDR3 runs 15 residues. The V gene lost 4 bases and the J gene lost 4 bases, with 13 bases spanning the gap. This CDR3 reads CASSSQGGSTGELFF. The CDR3, as DNA: TGTGCCAGCAGTTCCCAGGGGGGTAGCACCGGGGAGCTGTTTTTT.